A selection of T cell receptor beta chains follows, all from one sample in a study of T cell responses to AZD1222 COVID-19 vaccine. Assay: immunoSEQ multiplex PCR; the TCRdb copy retains only in-frame clones and omits some. Of tens of thousands of clones listed, 75% to 90% are singletons. The sequenced sample was peripheral blood, obtained on day 0 of AZD1222 vaccination. Receptors originate from an adult in good health. Both conserved end residues are part of each CDR3. The D gene is left open where the match is weak. Expanded clones get a size class; other rows say once, few or many, or leave the size out.

j_gene: TRBJ2-3
d_gene: -
abundance: -
v_gene: TRBV25-1
CDR3nt: TGTGCCAGCAGTGGGGCAGGGAGCACAGATACGCAGTATTTT
CDR3aa: CASSGAGSTDTQYF

j_gene: TRBJ1-3
d_gene: -
abundance: -
v_gene: TRBV10-3
CDR3nt: TGTGCCATCAGTGGCAGTCACTCTGGAAACACCATATATTTT
CDR3aa: CAISGSHSGNTIYF

j_gene: TRBJ1-4
d_gene: -
abundance: -
v_gene: TRBV28
CDR3nt: TGTGCCAGCAGTTTAAAGGGGAATGAAAAACTGTTTTTT
CDR3aa: CASSLKGNEKLFF

j_gene: TRBJ2-7
d_gene: -
abundance: -
v_gene: TRBV14
CDR3nt: TGTGCCAGCAGCCAAGTTGTTTCGCTAGCACGTGCCTACGAGCAGTACTTC
CDR3aa: CASSQVVSLARAYEQYF

j_gene: TRBJ2-7
d_gene: -
abundance: -
v_gene: TRBV5-5
CDR3nt: TGTGCCAGCAGCTCCGGGACCTCCTACGAGCAGTACTTC
CDR3aa: CASSSGTSYEQYF

j_gene: TRBJ2-1
d_gene: TRBD1
abundance: -
v_gene: TRBV11-2
CDR3nt: TGTGCCAGCAGCGCCCGACTGACAGGGGCCTACAATGAGCAGTTCTTC
CDR3aa: CASSARLTGAYNEQFF

j_gene: TRBJ2-3
d_gene: -
abundance: -
v_gene: TRBV28
CDR3nt: TGTGCCAGCAGGCGGGACCTCACAGATACGCAGTATTTT
CDR3aa: CASRRDLTDTQYF

j_gene: TRBJ1-4
d_gene: -
abundance: -
v_gene: TRBV14
CDR3nt: TGTGCCAGCAGCCTTCAGGCAGAAAAACTGTTTTTT
CDR3aa: CASSLQAEKLFF

j_gene: TRBJ1-6
d_gene: -
abundance: -
v_gene: TRBV10-3
CDR3nt: TGTGCCATCAGTGAGTCTTGGCAGGATAATTCACCCCTCCACTTT
CDR3aa: CAISESWQDNSPLHF

j_gene: TRBJ2-5
d_gene: TRBD1
abundance: -
v_gene: TRBV5-1
CDR3nt: TGCGCCAGCAGTTCAGGACAGGTCGAAGAGACCCAGTACTTC
CDR3aa: CASSSGQVEETQYF

j_gene: TRBJ1-2
d_gene: -
abundance: -
v_gene: TRBV2
CDR3nt: TGTGCCAGCAGTCCGGGGACACAATATGGCTACACCTTC
CDR3aa: CASSPGTQYGYTF

j_gene: TRBJ1-4
d_gene: -
abundance: -
v_gene: TRBV28
CDR3nt: TGTGCCAGCACTTCTAGTACAGGGCGAGTTGAAAAACTGTTTTTT
CDR3aa: CASTSSTGRVEKLFF

j_gene: TRBJ1-5
d_gene: -
abundance: -
v_gene: TRBV12-3/TRBV12-4
CDR3nt: TGTGCCAGCAGCCGAGAGGGCGTGTCGCCCCAGCATTTT
CDR3aa: CASSREGVSPQHF

j_gene: TRBJ2-5
d_gene: -
abundance: -
v_gene: TRBV7-3
CDR3nt: TGTGCCAGCAGCTTAAGGGGGAACCAAGAGACCCAGTACTTC
CDR3aa: CASSLRGNQETQYF

j_gene: TRBJ2-7
d_gene: -
abundance: -
v_gene: TRBV29-1
CDR3nt: TGCAGCGTCGGAGGGGAGTACGAGCAGTACTTC
CDR3aa: CSVGGEYEQYF

j_gene: TRBJ1-1
d_gene: -
abundance: -
v_gene: TRBV11-2
CDR3nt: TGTGCCAGCAGTCGTCCTGGAAGCACTGAAGCTTTCTTT
CDR3aa: CASSRPGSTEAFF

j_gene: TRBJ1-2
d_gene: -
abundance: -
v_gene: TRBV7-2
CDR3nt: TGTGCCAGCAGCTTTGACCCGGGCCTATTTGGCTACACCTTC
CDR3aa: CASSFDPGLFGYTF

j_gene: TRBJ2-5
d_gene: -
abundance: -
v_gene: TRBV19
CDR3nt: TGTGCCAGTAGTATAATGGCAGGGAGCCCCCAAGAGACCCAGTACTTC
CDR3aa: CASSIMAGSPQETQYF

j_gene: TRBJ2-7
d_gene: -
abundance: few
v_gene: TRBV4-2
CDR3nt: TGTGCCAGCAGCCAGGGGCTTGGGGCAGGGGTGTCGTACGAGCAGTACTTC
CDR3aa: CASSQGLGAGVSYEQYF

j_gene: TRBJ2-1
d_gene: TRBD2
abundance: -
v_gene: TRBV7-3
CDR3nt: TGTGCCAGCAGCCCCCGGGGTAGCGGGAGAAGCAGCAGGGCCTACAATGAGCAGTTCTTC
CDR3aa: CASSPRGSGRSSRAYNEQFF

j_gene: TRBJ2-1
d_gene: TRBD2
abundance: -
v_gene: TRBV5-6
CDR3nt: TGTGCCAGCAGCAACCGACTAGCGGTACAGTTCTTC
CDR3aa: CASSNRLAVQFF

j_gene: TRBJ2-2
d_gene: -
abundance: -
v_gene: TRBV28
CDR3nt: TGTGCCAGCAGTTCACCCCCGGGACAGGGTTCCGGGAGGGCCAACACCGGGGAGCTGTTTTTT
CDR3aa: CASSSPPGQGSGRANTGELFF

j_gene: TRBJ2-1
d_gene: -
abundance: few
v_gene: TRBV6-4
CDR3nt: TGTGCCAGCAGTGCAGGGGTGAGGGATTCCAATGAGCAGTTCTTC
CDR3aa: CASSAGVRDSNEQFF

j_gene: TRBJ2-7
d_gene: -
abundance: -
v_gene: TRBV30
CDR3nt: TGTGCCTGGAGCGGGTTTTCCTACGAGCAGTACTTC
CDR3aa: CAWSGFSYEQYF

j_gene: TRBJ2-3
d_gene: -
abundance: -
v_gene: TRBV5-4
CDR3nt: TGTGCCAGCAGCTTGGTGTCAGATACGCAGTATTTT
CDR3aa: CASSLVSDTQYF

j_gene: TRBJ1-1
d_gene: -
abundance: -
v_gene: TRBV5-1
CDR3nt: TGCGCCAGCAGCTTGGGGGGAACCTCCCGCACTGAAGCTTTCTTT
CDR3aa: CASSLGGTSRTEAFF

j_gene: TRBJ1-4
d_gene: -
abundance: -
v_gene: TRBV3-1/TRBV3-2
CDR3nt: TGTGCCAGCAGCGAAGCGCGTGCCTCGGGAGAAAAACTGTTTTTT
CDR3aa: CASSEARASGEKLFF

j_gene: TRBJ1-2
d_gene: -
abundance: -
v_gene: TRBV28
CDR3nt: TGTGCCAGCAGTTTGGCGGGGGCGCTCACCTTC
CDR3aa: CASSLAGALTF

j_gene: TRBJ1-1
d_gene: TRBD1
abundance: -
v_gene: TRBV10-2
CDR3nt: TGCGCCAGCAGGGACAGGGCGGGGTTGCAAGCTTTCTTT
CDR3aa: CASRDRAGLQAFF

j_gene: TRBJ2-7
d_gene: -
abundance: once
v_gene: TRBV2
CDR3nt: TGTGCCAGCAGGGGGACCACCTACGAGCAGTACTTC
CDR3aa: CASRGTTYEQYF

j_gene: TRBJ2-3
d_gene: TRBD2
abundance: -
v_gene: TRBV3-1/TRBV3-2
CDR3nt: TGTGCCAGCAGCCGCGGGACTAGCGGGCTCTCAGATACGCAGTATTTT
CDR3aa: CASSRGTSGLSDTQYF